Listed here are 27 T cell receptor beta chains from one sample, sequenced in a study of PD-L1 blockade in urothelial cancer. TCRdb keeps only in-frame clones here, not all; method: immunoSEQ multiplex PCR. The sample has just under 40,000 clones; around 88% are singletons. Sequenced here: PBMCs, sampled around atezolizumab (anti-PD-L1) treatment. The receptors were gathered from a man in his 60s with urothelial cancer.

The chain recombines TRBV10-3 with TRBJ1-1; TRBD1 aligns across 11 bases. This CDR3 spans 17 amino acids. CDR1 and CDR2 from the germline V gene are ENHRY and SYGVKD. The V and J ends lost 0 bases and 1 base, in that order; junction bases with no gene match: 4. CDR3 loop: CAISESKGTGGNTEAFF. The CDR3, as DNA: TGTGCCATCAGTGAGTCGAAGGGGACAGGGGGGAACACTGAAGCTTTCTTT.

The gene calls are TRBV18 and TRBJ2-6; D is uncertain. The CDR3 contains 18 residues. V was cut by 9 bases and J by 2 bases, with 23 bases left in between. Germline lookup yields CDR1 KGHSH and CDR2 LQKENI. The CDR3 DNA reads as TGTGCCAGTTATACCCAGCTAGAAGATCGCGCTGGGGCCAACGTCCTGACTTTC. Amino acids: CASYTQLEDRAGANVLTF.

The chain carries TRBV11-3 and TRBJ2-5, with 8 bases aligning to TRBD1. CDR1 is SGHNT, CDR2 YENEEA, per germline. The CDR3 spans 15 residues. Germline trimming cut 2 bases from V and 2 bases from J; bases unmatched to any gene: 4. The CDR3 region has the DNA TGTGCCAGCAGCTTAAGTACAGGGGGGCAAGAGACCCAGTACTTC. This sequence encodes CASSLSTGGQETQYF.

In this sample, this clone turned up a few times. The CDR3 region is CASSHDRTGGETQYF. The DNA of the CDR3 is TGTGCCAGCAGTCACGACCGGACAGGAGGGGAGACCCAGTACTTC. The J gene is TRBJ2-5, the V gene TRBV28; the D gene is possibly TRBD1 (7 bases). Trimming pared 5 bases from V and 5 bases from J, leaving 18 bases between. The V gene's germline CDR1 is MDHEN and CDR2 SYDVKM. This CDR3 is built from 15 residues.

The chain is built from TRBV6-1 and TRBJ2-5; TRBD2 aligns across 9 bases. J gave up 4 bases and V 5 bases, and 5 bases lay outside the gene matches. The CDR3 loop spans 14 amino acids. The germline V gene has CDR1 MNHNS and CDR2 SASEGT. CDR3 bases: TGTGCCAGCAGTAGCGGGGGGTCCCGAGAGACCCAGTACTTC. This gives the protein CASSSGGSRETQYF.

The chain couples TRBV5-5 to TRBJ2-1; D is possibly TRBD2 (5 bases). Germline values: CDR1 SGHKS, CDR2 YYEKEE (reference sequence). The length of the CDR3 is 16 residues. V dropped 4 bases and J dropped 0 bases, with 14 bases sitting between them. CDR3: CASSAVAQSSYNEQFF. The DNA for the CDR3 is TGTGCCAGCAGCGCGGTAGCGCAAAGCTCCTACAATGAGCAGTTCTTC.

This chain connects TRBV28 to TRBJ1-2; 11 nucleotides agree with TRBD1. The CDR3 length is 17 residues. V shed 5 bases, J shed 4 bases, and the junction held 12 bases outside the gene matches. CDR1 and CDR2 from the germline V gene are MDHEN and SYDVKM. CDR3 in amino acids: CASSPPYPGTGGYGYTF. The CDR3 DNA sequence: TGTGCCAGCAGTCCGCCATACCCCGGGACAGGGGGCTATGGCTACACCTTC.

This chain joins TRBV10-3 and TRBJ1-2; 7 nucleotides match TRBD1. Per germline, CDR1 ENHRY and CDR2 SYGVKD. This CDR3 region has 14 residues. V lost 2 bases, J lost 2 bases, and 2 bases stayed unmatched. The CDR3 DNA reads TGTGCCATCAGTGAGCCGGGACAGAACTATGGCTACACCTTC. This encodes CAISEPGQNYGYTF.

CDR3 DNA sequence: TGTGCCAGCAGCGCTTCCGGGTCCTTCTACGAGCAGTACTTC. Protein product: CASSASGSFYEQYF. This rearrangement joins TRBV9 to TRBJ2-7, with D unresolved. The germline V gene encodes CDR1 SGDLS and CDR2 YYNGEE. This CDR3 is 14 amino acids long. V lost 3 bases and J lost 3, with 13 bases in between.

This rearrangement joins TRBV11-2 to TRBJ2-5; 9 bases fit TRBD2. This CDR3 is 14 amino acids long. V was clipped by 3 bases and J by 4 bases; unmatched bases: 3. In germline, CDR1 is SGHAT, CDR2 FQNNGV. The CDR3 here is CASSLGLATETQYF. For the CDR3, the DNA is TGTGCCAGCAGCTTGGGACTAGCAACAGAGACCCAGTACTTC.

This clone was seen only once. The chain is built from TRBV7-3 and TRBJ2-5; 13 positions match TRBD2. Germline V CDR1 and CDR2: SGHTA, FQGTGA. V was clipped by 4 bases and J by 2 bases; unmatched bases: 1. This CDR3 spans 15 amino acids. This CDR3 reads CASSSGLAGQETQYF. The CDR3 region has the DNA TGTGCCAGCAGCTCGGGACTAGCGGGACAAGAGACCCAGTACTTC.

The rearrangement uses TRBV18 and TRBJ1-5, with D uncertain. CDR1 is KGHSH and CDR2 is LQKENI in the germline V gene. The CDR3 is 13 residues long. The V gene lost 5 bases and the J gene lost 7 bases, with 12 bases spanning the gap. CDR3 coding DNA: TGTGCCAGCTCAGGAGATTCGAAGCAGCCCCAGCATTTT. Protein sequence: CASSGDSKQPQHF.

The chain uses TRBV7-8 and TRBJ2-1; D may be TRBD2 (6 bases). Deletions cut 2 bases from V and 4 bases from J, with 15 bases between. The CDR3 length is 16 residues. Germline V lookup: CDR1 SGHVS, CDR2 FQNEAQ. CDR3 coding DNA: TGTGCCAGCAGCTTACCGGGGACTGCGACATACAATGAGCAGTTCTTC. Translation gives CASSLPGTATYNEQFF.

V gene TRBV27 combines with J gene TRBJ2-3, with D possibly being TRBD1 (5 bases). Germline CDR1 MNHEY, CDR2 SMNVEV (reference sequence). V dropped 2 bases and J dropped 10 bases, with 13 bases sitting between them. The CDR3 is made up of 13 amino acids. As DNA, the CDR3 is TGTGCCAGCAGTTTAGGAGTCAGGGTAGCGCAGTATTTT. It yields the protein CASSLGVRVAQYF.

V and J are TRBV4-2 and TRBJ2-7; the D gene is possibly TRBD1 (7 bases). Trimming removed 0 bases from V and 2 bases from J, with 17 bases in between. The CDR3 covers 17 residues. Germline V gives CDR1 LGHNA, CDR2 YNFKEQ. This CDR3 reads CASSQDFGGGATYEQYF. DNA for the CDR3: TGTGCCAGCAGCCAAGATTTTGGAGGGGGCGCCACCTACGAGCAGTACTTC.

The rearrangement joins TRBV7-9 to TRBJ1-1, with TRBD1 identical over 7 bases. This CDR3 is 15 amino acids long. V was clipped by 6 bases and J by 3 bases; unmatched bases: 10. Germline V gives CDR1 SEHNR, CDR2 FQNEAQ (reference sequence). The CDR3 loop reads CASRGEGAWDTEAFF. In nucleotides, the CDR3 is TGTGCCAGCAGGGGTGAGGGGGCGTGGGACACTGAAGCTTTCTTT.

This clone appeared once. The chain employs TRBV5-4 and TRBJ1-2, with D hard to call. The germline CDR1 and CDR2 sequences are SGHNT and YYREEE (reference sequence). Trimming removed 0 bases at V and 2 bases at J, with 8 bases between. This CDR3 has 14 amino acids. CDR3: CASSLDNFNYGYTF. CDR3 DNA sequence: TGTGCCAGCAGCTTGGATAACTTCAACTATGGCTACACCTTC.

The chain joins TRBV6-5 to TRBJ2-7, with TRBD1 identical over 7 bases. Germline CDR1 reads MNHEY; CDR2 reads SVGAGI. CDR3 length: 12 residues. The junction had 4 bases not matched to a gene; V was cut back by 4 bases and J by 7 bases. Here the CDR3 DNA reads TGTGCCAGCAGTTCGACAGGGTTAGAGCAGTACTTC. This codes for CASSSTGLEQYF.

V usage is TRBV6-6 and J usage is TRBJ1-3; D remains ambiguous. The V end was cut by 7 bases, the J end by 0 bases, with 10 bases between. Germline V lookup: CDR1 MNHNY, CDR2 SVGAGI (reference sequence). This CDR3 is 14 amino acids long. CDR3 nucleotide sequence: TGTGCCAGCAAACTAGGGAGCTCTGGAAACACCATATATTTT. Encoded protein: CASKLGSSGNTIYF.

V is TRBV6-4 and J is TRBJ2-2, with TRBD2 as a possible D gene (5 bases). V lost 3 bases to trimming and J lost 4 bases, with 12 bases between them. CDR1 MRHNA and CDR2 SNTAGT come from the germline V gene. There are 15 residues in the CDR3. DNA for the CDR3: TGTGCCAGCAGTGAAAAGGGAGTGGGCACCGGGGAGCTGTTTTTT. This sequence encodes CASSEKGVGTGELFF.

In nucleotides, the CDR3 is TGTGCCAGCAGCTTAGCTCTAGCGGGGGCACACCAAGAGACCCAGTACTTC. Translation: CASSLALAGAHQETQYF. The rearrangement joins TRBV7-2 to TRBJ2-5; TRBD2 agrees at 10 bases. The CDR3 loop spans 17 amino acids. Germline V gene data show CDR1 as SGHTA and CDR2 as FQGNSA. The J segment lost 0 bases and the V segment lost 0 bases, leaving 4 bases of the junction unmatched.

The chain recombines TRBV14 with TRBJ2-7, with D perhaps TRBD1 (5 bases). CDR1 and CDR2 (germline): SGHDN, FVKESK. With 1 base removed from V and 3 bases from J, the gap between germline ends came to 13 bases. CDR3 length equals 15 residues. In nucleotides, the CDR3 is TGTGCCAGCAGCCAAGTTCACAGGAGAGACTACGAGCAGTACTTC. Translation: CASSQVHRRDYEQYF. The full variable domain, completed using reference TRBV14 and TRBJ2-7, is EAGVTQFPSHSVIEKGQTVTLRCDPISGHDNLYWYRRVMGKEIKFLLHFVKESKQDESGMPNNRFLAERTGGTYSTLKVQPAELEDSGVYFCASSQVHRRDYEQYFGPGTRLTVT.

This chain joins TRBV11-2 and TRBJ2-7, with 8 bases matching TRBD1. The CDR3 runs 15 residues. Germline V gene lookup returns CDR1 SGHAT and CDR2 FQNNGV. Trimming at V came to 5 bases and at J to 2 bases, leaving 8 bases not matched to a gene. Here the CDR3 reads CASSHVGGQAYEQYF. CDR3 sequence (DNA): TGTGCCAGCAGCCATGTGGGGGGACAGGCCTACGAGCAGTACTTC.

The genes are TRBV7-9 and TRBJ2-2; TRBD2 matches at 9 bases. Per germline, CDR1 SEHNR and CDR2 FQNEAQ (reference sequence). V was clipped by 11 bases and J by 0 bases; unmatched bases: 10. The CDR3 is 16 amino acids. The CDR3 loop is CASAELAGTNTGELFF. CDR3 coding DNA: TGTGCCTCCGCAGAGCTAGCGGGAACGAACACCGGGGAGCTGTTTTTT.

The J gene is TRBJ2-7, the V gene TRBV7-3; TRBD1 matches 8 bases. The V gene's germline CDR1 is SGHTA and CDR2 FQGTGA. The CDR3 sequence is 15 residues long. The J segment lost 2 bases and the V segment lost 3 bases, leaving 6 bases of the junction unmatched. In nucleotides, the CDR3 is TGTGCCAGCAGCTTGTCCGGGACAGGCCCCTACGAGCAGTACTTC. This gives the protein CASSLSGTGPYEQYF.

J is TRBJ2-7 and V is TRBV10-3; 12 nucleotides line up with TRBD2. The germline CDR1 and CDR2 sequences are ENHRY and SYGVKD. J lost 3 bases, V lost 3 bases, and 0 bases had no gene match. This CDR3 is 14 amino acids long. CDR3 sequence: CAISELAGGYEQYF. In nucleotides, the CDR3 is TGTGCCATCAGTGAACTAGCGGGAGGCTACGAGCAGTACTTC.

This CDR3 is CASSHEGAVGYTF. In DNA, the CDR3 is TGCGCCAGCAGCCACGAGGGGGCTGTTGGCTACACCTTC. The V gene is TRBV4-3, the J gene TRBJ1-2; 7 bases fit TRBD1. V trimming: 3 bases; J trimming: 7 bases; junction bases outside the gene matches: 5. The CDR3 contains 13 residues. Germline CDR1 is LGHNA and CDR2 is YSLEER.